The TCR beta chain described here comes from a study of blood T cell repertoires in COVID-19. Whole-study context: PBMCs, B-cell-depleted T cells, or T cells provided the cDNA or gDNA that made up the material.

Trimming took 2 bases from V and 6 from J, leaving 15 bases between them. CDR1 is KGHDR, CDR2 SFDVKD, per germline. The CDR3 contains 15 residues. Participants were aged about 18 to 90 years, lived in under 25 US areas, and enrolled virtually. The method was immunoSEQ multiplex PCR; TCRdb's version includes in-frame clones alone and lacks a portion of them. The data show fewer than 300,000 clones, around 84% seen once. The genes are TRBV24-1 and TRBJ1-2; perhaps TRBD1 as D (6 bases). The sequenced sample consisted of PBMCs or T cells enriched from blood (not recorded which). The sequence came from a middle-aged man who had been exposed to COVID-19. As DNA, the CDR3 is TGTGCCACCAGTGATTCGTGGGGGGGCGTCCATGGCTACACCTTC. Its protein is CATSDSWGGVHGYTF.